The 27 T cell receptor beta chains listed next were all sequenced from one sample in a study of molecular identifiers for immune sequencing clone quantification. TCRdb redid the calling of the PCR reads with MiXCR, one entry per CDR3 protein. Of roughly 320,000 distinct CDR3 sequences listed, 20% to 25% were seen once; the top ten hold 0.81%. Sample: naive CD8+ T cells from blood, with Jurkat cell RNA spiked in. The subset here: FACS-sorted CD8+CD4-CCR7+CD45RA+ naive T cells. Source of these receptors: a human donor in good health. Some libraries in this study had Jurkat cell RNA spiked in.

Regarding this clonotype: One end of the junction is discordant with germline, which a read error may explain. V and J are TRBV29-1 and TRBJ2-7; D may be TRBD2 (5 bases). The CDR3 runs 15 residues. Germline CDR1 is SQVTM and CDR2 is ANQGSEA. The CDR3 loop is CGVYIRSGSAYEQYF. Here the CDR3 DNA reads TGCGGCGTCTACATCAGGTCTGGTAGCGCCTACGAGCAGTACTTC.

The rearrangement uses TRBV4-2 and TRBJ2-7, with 7 positions matching TRBD2. Germline V lookup: CDR1 LGHNA, CDR2 YNFKEQ. CDR3 size: 15 residues. The V segment lost 0 bases and the J segment 2 bases; nucleotides outside the gene matches: 4. CDR3 DNA sequence: TGTGCCAGCAGCCAAGAGGGAGGGGCTACCTACGAGCAGTACTTC. It yields the protein CASSQEGGATYEQYF.

A remark on this clonotype: A much larger clone sits a single nucleotide away, making a read error possible. The chain couples TRBV29-1 to TRBJ1-1; TRBD1 is a possible D gene (5 bases). Germline V gives CDR1 SQVTM, CDR2 ANQGSEA. The CDR3 is 16 amino acids. The CDR3 sequence: CSVEGRGSRMNTAAFF. The CDR3 DNA follows: TGCAGCGTTGAGGGGCGGGGCAGCCGAATGAACACTGCAGCTTTCTTT.

On this clonotype itself: A much larger clone lies a single base off, so this may be a read error. This chain links TRBV7-9 with TRBJ2-7; D might be TRBD1 (5 bases). Per germline, CDR1 SEHNR and CDR2 FQNEAQ (reference sequence). This CDR3 has 14 residues. CDR3 residues: CASSPDHRSYEQHF. CDR3 DNA sequence: TGTGCCAGCAGTCCAGACCACAGGTCCTACGAGCAGCACTTC. Full variable domain (missing parts from reference TRBV7-9 and TRBJ2-7): DTGVSQNPRHKITKRGQNVTFRCDPISEHNRLYWYRQTLGQGPEFLTYFQNEAQLEKSRLLSDRFSAERPKGSFSTLEIQRTEQGDSAMYLCASSPDHRSYEQHFGPGTRLTVT.

V is TRBV30 and J is TRBJ2-7, with TRBD2 as a possible D gene (5 bases). The length of the CDR3 is 14 residues. Looked up from germline, CDR1 is GTSNPN and CDR2 is SVGIG (reference sequence). V lost 2 bases, J lost 1 base, and 12 bases lay in between. CDR3 sequence: CAWSTTGFSYEQYF. CDR3 DNA sequence: TGTGCCTGGAGTACCACGGGATTTTCCTACGAGCAGTACTTC. The whole variable domain, remainder taken from reference TRBV30 and TRBJ2-7, is SQTIHQWPATLVQPVGSPLSLECTVEGTSNPNLYWYRQAAGRGLQLLFYSVGIGQISSEVPQNLSASRPQDRQFILSSKKLLLSDSGFYLCAWSTTGFSYEQYFGPGTRLTVT.

This clonotype showed up many times. The gene calls are TRBV29-1 and TRBJ2-7; possibly TRBD1 or TRBD2 for D (6 bases each). The CDR3 consists of 12 residues. Trimming left V 4 bases short and J 6 bases short, with 13 bases between. Germline V gives CDR1 SQVTM, CDR2 ANQGSEA. Here the CDR3 reads CSVAGPGAEQYF. The CDR3 nucleotides are TGCAGCGTTGCTGGGCCGGGGGCCGAGCAGTACTTC.

This clonotype was seen many times. This chain links TRBV7-9 with TRBJ2-2; 7 nucleotides match TRBD1. CDR3 size: 16 residues. CDR1 is SEHNR and CDR2 is FQNEAQ in the germline V gene (reference sequence). The V gene end was trimmed by 5 bases and the J gene end by 0 bases; junction bases not matched to a gene: 6. The CDR3 DNA reads as TGTGCCAGCAGCGACCGGGACAGCTCGAACACCGGGGAGCTGTTTTTT. It translates to CASSDRDSSNTGELFF.

This chain uses TRBV6-2 or TRBV6-3 with TRBJ2-4; D gene ambiguous. V was cut by 7 bases and J by 0 bases, with 7 bases left in between. Looked up from germline, CDR1 is MNHEY and CDR2 is SVGEGT. This CDR3 comprises 13 residues. CDR3 bases: TGTGCCAGCAAAGAGAGAGCCAAAAACATTCAGTACTTC. It is translated as CASKERAKNIQYF.

Ten or more counts support this clonotype. This chain links TRBV10-3 with TRBJ2-3; the D call may be TRBD1 or TRBD2 (5 bases each). Between the trimmed V and J ends, which lost 3 bases and 6 bases, there was a span of 13 bases. Germline V CDR1 and CDR2: ENHRY, SYGVKD. CDR3 size: 14 residues. The CDR3 region has the DNA TGTGCCATCAGTGAAGGGCAGGGACCCGATACGCAGTATTTT. Its protein is CAISEGQGPDTQYF.

This clonotype was seen repeatedly, ten times or more. V gene TRBV20-1 combines with J gene TRBJ2-3, with D unclear. This CDR3 has 14 amino acids. The germline CDR1 and CDR2 sequences are DFQATT and SNEGSKA (reference sequence). The ends were cut back, 3 bases at V and 1 base at J, with 11 bases in the middle. The CDR3 DNA reads TGCAGTGCTAGCATTTTAACTGGCACAGATACGCAGTATTTT. This translates into CSASILTGTDTQYF.

The table lists this clonotype with a count of one. A much more abundant neighbour one base away suggests this may be a read error. This chain joins TRBV6-5 and TRBJ2-7, with 8 bases aligning to TRBD2. This CDR3 is built from 17 residues. Germline CDR1 is MNHEY and CDR2 is SVGAGI. The V gene end was trimmed by 5 bases and the J gene end by 2 bases; junction bases not matched to a gene: 14. The DNA for the CDR3 is TGTGCCAGCAGTCCGACGACACCGGGACTAGTAGCCTACGAGCAGTACTTC. It translates to CASSPTTPGLVAYEQYF.

This clonotype has ten or more counts. V and J are TRBV4-1 and TRBJ1-2, with D unresolved. Germline V gives CDR1 MGHRA, CDR2 YSYEKL. This CDR3 contains 14 residues. The V end lost 1 base, the J end lost 4 bases, and 10 bases lay between the germline ends. CDR3 sequence reads: CASSQVRGSYGYTF. The CDR3 DNA is TGCGCCAGCAGCCAAGTGCGGGGAAGCTATGGCTACACCTTC.

Note on this clonotype: A much bigger clone sits one base away, suggesting this may be a read error. Lacking the conserved final phenylalanine or tryptophan, this CDR3 likely reflects a read error. This chain links TRBV4-1 with TRBJ1-1; possibly TRBD1 for D (5 bases). Between the trimmed V and J ends, which lost 5 bases and 1 base, there was a span of 14 bases. The germline gives CDR1 MGHRA, CDR2 YSYEKL. The CDR3 is made up of 15 amino acids. The CDR3, as DNA: TGCGCCAGCAGCTTATGGGAGGGGACGAACACTGAAGCTTTCCTT. This translates into CASSLWEGTNTEAFL.

This clonotype was counted between two and nine times. This rearrangement joins TRBV6-2 or TRBV6-3 to TRBJ2-2; perhaps TRBD1 as D (5 bases). Trimming removed 4 bases at V and 0 bases at J, with 12 bases between. The CDR3 has 16 amino acids. Germline lookup yields CDR1 MNHEY and CDR2 SVGEGT. The CDR3 region has the DNA TGTGCCAGCAGTTCTTATGGACACGCGAACACCGGGGAGCTGTTTTTT. This sequence encodes CASSSYGHANTGELFF.

This clonotype was observed many times. The V and J genes are TRBV29-1 and TRBJ1-5; D might be TRBD1 (6 bases). The CDR3 is 13 amino acids. Trimming left V 6 bases short and J 4 bases short, with 13 bases between. From germline, CDR1 is SQVTM and CDR2 ANQGSEA. DNA for the CDR3: TGCAGCGTCGACGGGGGGCGTAATCAGCCCCAGCATTTT. It specifies CSVDGGRNQPQHF.

The chain is built from TRBV13 and TRBJ2-3; D call uncertain. The V gene's germline CDR1 is PRHDT and CDR2 FYEKMQ (reference sequence). This CDR3 contains 13 residues. V was clipped by 4 bases and J by 0 bases, with 5 bases between them. CDR3 in amino acids: CASSSYSTDTQYF. CDR3 nucleotides: TGTGCCAGCAGCTCCTATAGCACAGATACGCAGTATTTT.

As for this clonotype: A much bigger clone sits one base away, suggesting this may be a read error. V and J are TRBV20-1 and TRBJ2-7, with D perhaps being TRBD1 or TRBD2 (5 bases each). The CDR3 totals 14 residues. Germline CDR1 reads DFQATT; CDR2 reads SNEGSKA (reference sequence). In DNA form, the CDR3 reads TGCAGTGCTAGAGATCCGGCAGGGACCTACGAGCAGCACTTC. This gives the protein CSARDPAGTYEQHF.

Ten or more counts support this clonotype. The chain is built from TRBV14 and TRBJ2-3; D call uncertain. The CDR3 runs to 14 residues. The V gene lost 2 bases and the J gene lost 2 bases, with 8 bases spanning the gap. The V gene's germline CDR1 is SGHDN and CDR2 FVKESK. The CDR3 loop reads CASSQFDFTDTQYF. For the CDR3, the DNA is TGTGCCAGCAGCCAATTCGACTTCACAGATACGCAGTATTTT.

This clonotype was counted ten times or more. The chain combines TRBV29-1 with TRBJ1-2, with a weak D call TRBD1 (5 bases). Germline V gene lookup returns CDR1 SQVTM and CDR2 ANQGSEA. V was pared by 1 base and J by 4 bases, with 7 bases between. This CDR3 is built from 12 residues. For the CDR3, the DNA is TGCAGCGTTGAAGCGGGGGGCTATGGCTACACCTTC. Protein sequence: CSVEAGGYGYTF.

Comment on this clonotype: A much larger clone lies a single base off, so this may be a read error. CDR3 DNA sequence: TGTGCCAGTAGTAGGGCAGGGGGGAATGAGCAGTTCTTC. Amino acids: CASSRAGGNEQFF. J is TRBJ2-1 and V is TRBV19; D might be TRBD1 (7 bases). The CDR3 loop spans 13 amino acids. The germline V gene has CDR1 LNHDA and CDR2 SQIVND (reference sequence). The V end lost 4 bases, the J end lost 7 bases, and 11 bases lay between the germline ends.

This clonotype was counted between two and nine times. The rearrangement joins TRBV28 to TRBJ1-1; 8 bases are a match to TRBD1. The junction had 9 bases not matched to a gene; V was cut back by 6 bases and J by 0 bases. CDR3 length: 16 amino acids. Germline-derived CDR1 and CDR2 are MDHEN and SYDVKM. The CDR3 reads CASRDRAGTMNTEAFF. The CDR3 DNA reads TGTGCCAGCAGGGACAGGGCCGGGACCATGAACACTGAAGCTTTCTTT.

Points on this clonotype: This may be a read error: a much more frequent sequence differs by one nucleotide. The chain recombines TRBV20-1 with TRBJ2-1, with D maybe TRBD2 (6 bases). The CDR3 spans 13 residues. CDR1 is DFQATT, CDR2 SNEGSKA, per germline (reference sequence). The CDR3 DNA is TGCAGTGCTAGAGGAGTAAGGGAGGATGAGCGGTTCTTC. It codes for CSARGVREDERFF.

As regards this clonotype: This may stem from a read error, because a much larger clone lies one nucleotide away. The chain has TRBV30 and TRBJ2-4; 7 bases agree with TRBD1. CDR3 length: 13 amino acids. The germline V gene has CDR1 GTSNPN and CDR2 SVGIG (reference sequence). V gave up 0 bases and J gave up 9 bases; unmatched junction bases: 5. CDR3 amino acids: CAWSVGGPSIQYF. The CDR3 coding sequence is TGTGCCTGGAGTGTAGGGGGCCCATCCATTCAGTACTTC. Using reference TRBV30 and TRBJ2-4 for the parts outside the CDR3, the full variable domain is SQTIHQWPATLVQPVGSPLSLECTVEGTSNPNLYWYRQAAGRGLQLLFYSVGIGQISSEVPQNLSASRPQDRQFILSSKKLLLSDSGFYLCAWSVGGPSIQYFGAGTRLSVL.

The sample holds many counts of this clonotype. The rearrangement links TRBV7-3 to TRBJ2-3; the D is unclear. This CDR3 spans 15 amino acids. V was trimmed by 2 bases and J by 3 bases, leaving 12 bases between them. The V gene's germline CDR1 is SGHTA and CDR2 FQGTGA. The CDR3 sequence is CASSLLGSGTDTQYF. The CDR3 nucleotides are TGTGCCAGCAGCTTACTTGGGTCCGGGACAGATACGCAGTATTTT.

The chain is built from TRBV3-1 and TRBJ2-1; possible D gene TRBD2, 5 bases. Germline V gene sequence: CDR1 LGHDT, CDR2 YNNKEL (reference sequence). This CDR3 contains 13 residues. Between the trimmed V and J ends, which lost 7 bases and 3 bases, there was a span of 10 bases. CDR3 loop: CASMSLDYNEQFF. The CDR3, as DNA: TGTGCCAGCATGTCACTAGACTACAATGAGCAGTTCTTC.

As to this clonotype: This may stem from a read error, because a much larger clone lies one nucleotide away. The chain links TRBV9 to TRBJ1-1; D might be TRBD1 (6 bases). The CDR3 runs 17 residues. Germline V lookup: CDR1 SGDLS, CDR2 YYNGEE. CDR3 region: CAGSVRGRGGLNTEAFF. In DNA, the CDR3 is TGTGCCGGCAGCGTGAGGGGGAGGGGGGGACTTAACACTGAAGCTTTCTTT.

The table lists this clonotype with many counts. The J gene is TRBJ1-1, the V gene TRBV19; D perhaps matches TRBD1 (6 bases). With 11 bases removed from V and 0 bases from J, the gap between germline ends came to 19 bases. The CDR3 runs to 15 residues. Germline assignment: CDR1 LNHDA and CDR2 SQIVND (reference sequence). CDR3 sequence (DNA): TGTGCCGTAAAAGAGGGGGGGGCAGTGAACACTGAAGCTTTCTTT. Translating gives CAVKEGGAVNTEAFF.